These 25 T cell receptor beta chains came from one sample sequenced in a study of type 1 regulatory T cells. TCRdb ran MiXCR on the reads and lists one entry per CDR3 protein. The repertoire holds tens of thousands of distinct CDR3 sequences, less than 25% seen once, with under 8.5% in the top ten. Overall study results and limits: Compared with non-type 1 regulatory T cells, type 1 regulatory T cells showed a more restricted TCR repertoire.

Antigens of these TCRs are unknown. Sequenced sample: cultured type 1 regulatory T (Tr1) cells, either the whole culture or a sorted fraction (not recorded which). The receptors stem from a human donor in good health.

The chain recombines TRBV6-5 with TRBJ2-5; D gene uncertain. Trimming removed 0 bases at V and 13 bases at J, with 21 bases between. Germline CDR1 MNHEY, CDR2 SVGAGI. The CDR3 runs to 15 residues. The CDR3 bases are TGTGCCAGCAGTTACTCGTCAGCTGACATTAATCTACGGTACTTC. Translating gives CASSYSSADINLRYF.

This chain uses TRBV7-2 with TRBJ2-1; a weak D match, TRBD1 (5 bases). V was clipped by 5 bases and J by 9 bases, with 17 bases between them. CDR3 length: 14 amino acids. The V gene's germline CDR1 is SGHTA and CDR2 FQGNSA. CDR3 loop: CASSPSPQGTEQFF. CDR3 bases: TGTGCCAGCAGCCCTTCCCCTCAGGGCACTGAGCAGTTCTTC.

The sample holds a few counts of this clonotype. The chain is built from TRBV6-1 and TRBJ2-2; D possibly corresponds to TRBD2 (5 bases). This CDR3 comprises 14 residues. CDR1 MNHNS and CDR2 SASEGT come from the germline V gene. V lost 4 bases and J lost 7, with 13 bases in between. CDR3 nucleotides: TGTGCCAGCAGTGGGTCTAGCTTTGGCGGGGAGCTGTTTTTT. As protein: CASSGSSFGGELFF.

By its share, this clonotype is medium-sized (0.01 to 0.1%). The chain carries TRBV20-1 and TRBJ2-3; D possibly corresponds to TRBD2 (6 bases). The germline V gene has CDR1 DFQATT and CDR2 SNEGSKA (reference sequence). Trimming removed 0 bases from V and 4 bases from J, with 17 bases in between. The CDR3 is 16 amino acids. Written as DNA, the CDR3 is TGCAGTGCTAGAGACCCCTCCGAGGGAGGTCCAGATACGCAGTATTTT. Its translation: CSARDPSEGGPDTQYF.

This clonotype was found many times. The chain links TRBV6-5 to TRBJ2-7, with 9 bases fitting TRBD2. Germline V CDR1 and CDR2: MNHEY, SVGAGI. The CDR3 sequence is 16 residues long. V was pared by 6 bases and J by 4 bases, with 13 bases of the junction left unmatched. CDR3 sequence reads: CASSQTVLAGVYEQYF. The CDR3 coding sequence is TGTGCCAGCAGCCAAACCGTACTAGCGGGTGTTTACGAGCAGTACTTC.

Many counts were recorded for this clonotype. V gene TRBV12-3 or TRBV12-4 combines with J gene TRBJ2-4; no clear D gene. The CDR3 has 12 residues. Between the trimmed V and J ends, which lost 3 bases and 3 bases, there was a span of 3 bases. As DNA, the CDR3 is TGTGCCAGCAGTTTGAGCAAAAACATTCAGTACTTC. It encodes CASSLSKNIQYF.

This clonotype turned up a few times. The V gene is TRBV3-1, the J gene TRBJ1-2; the D gene is possibly TRBD1 (6 bases). The V and J ends lost 3 bases and 0 bases respectively, with 8 bases between them. Germline CDR1 reads LGHDT; CDR2 reads YNNKEL (reference sequence). The CDR3 is 14 residues long. Here the CDR3 DNA reads TGTGCCAGCAGCCAGAGGGGGTCTAACTATGGCTACACCTTC. Amino acids: CASSQRGSNYGYTF.

For this clonotype: This sequence may be a read error, since a much larger clone differs from it by one base. The chain links TRBV6-2 or TRBV6-3 to TRBJ1-1, with unresolved D. Per germline, CDR1 MNHEY and CDR2 SVGEGT. The CDR3 sequence is 11 residues long. The CDR3 DNA follows: TGTACCAGCACATGGGACACTGAAGCTTTCTTT. It translates to CTSTWDTEAFF.

The V and J genes are TRBV12-3 or TRBV12-4 and TRBJ2-1, with 11 positions matching TRBD2. The CDR3 extends over 17 amino acids. Germline trimming cut 7 bases from V and 0 bases from J; bases unmatched to any gene: 8. The CDR3 nucleotides read TGTGCCAGCATTCGGACTAGCGGGCCGAGCTCCTACAATGAGCAGTTCTTC. Protein sequence: CASIRTSGPSSYNEQFF.

With respect to this clonotype: The germline gene is not matched at one end of the junction; a read error may be the cause. The rearrangement joins TRBV5-1 to TRBJ1-1; the D gene is possibly TRBD1 (6 bases). Germline V gene data show CDR1 as SGHRS and CDR2 as YFSETQ. This CDR3 spans 14 amino acids. Here the CDR3 DNA reads TGCGCCAGCAGCTCCATGGACAGAAACACTGACGCTTTCTTT. Amino acids: CASSSMDRNTDAFF.

This sequence joins TRBV20-1 and TRBJ2-3; 7 bases map to TRBD2. J lost 2 bases, V lost 8 bases, and 7 bases had no gene match. The CDR3 is 13 residues long. CDR1 DFQATT and CDR2 SNEGSKA come from the germline V gene (reference sequence). CDR3 sequence reads: CSPGGLYTDTQYF. In DNA form, the CDR3 reads TGCAGTCCTGGGGGACTATACACAGATACGCAGTATTTT.

The chain joins TRBV10-2 to TRBJ1-5, with D hard to call. Trimming left V 6 bases short and J 0 bases short, with 9 bases between. The V gene's germline CDR1 is WSHSY and CDR2 SAAADI. The CDR3 loop spans 14 amino acids. CDR3 loop: CASSPSYSNQPQHF. The DNA of the CDR3 is TGCGCCAGCAGCCCAAGTTATAGCAATCAGCCCCAGCATTTT.

V usage is TRBV20-1 and J usage is TRBJ2-2, with 14 bases identical to TRBD2. Trimming at V came to 0 bases and at J to 6 bases, leaving 3 bases not matched to a gene. This CDR3 region has 16 residues. Germline CDR1 reads DFQATT; CDR2 reads SNEGSKA (reference sequence). The DNA for the CDR3 is TGCAGTGCTAGAGATCGACTAGCGGGAGGGCCCGGGGAGCTGTTTTTT. This codes for CSARDRLAGGPGELFF.

By share, this clonotype counts as large. The chain uses TRBV20-1 and TRBJ1-6; D remains unclear. The V end was cut by 5 bases, the J end by 5 bases, with 7 bases between. The CDR3 has 12 residues. Germline V gene sequence: CDR1 DFQATT, CDR2 SNEGSKA (reference sequence). The CDR3 reads CSARGNNSPLHF. The CDR3 nucleotides are TGCAGTGCTCGAGGGAATAATTCACCCCTCCACTTT.

This clonotype was observed a handful of times. This chain uses TRBV2 with TRBJ2-7; TRBD2 agrees at 10 bases. With 6 bases clipped from V and 1 base from J, the junction kept 6 bases outside the gene matches. This CDR3 is built from 15 residues. Germline CDR1 reads SNHLY; CDR2 reads FYNNEI. CDR3 region: CASSVAGGPSYEQYF. CDR3 nucleotides: TGTGCCAGCAGCGTAGCGGGAGGACCTTCCTACGAGCAGTACTTC.

The CDR3 is CASSLGGGYTF. CDR3 nucleotide sequence: TGTGCCAGCAGTTTAGGCGGAGGCTACACCTTC. The chain employs TRBV12-3 or TRBV12-4 and TRBJ1-2; the D is unclear. The CDR3 runs 11 residues. Trimming left V 1 base short and J 8 bases short, with 5 bases between.

The genes are TRBV5-1 and TRBJ1-1; 8 bases match TRBD1. V lost 0 bases to trimming and J lost 7 bases; unmatched junction nucleotides: 2. The germline gives CDR1 SGHRS, CDR2 YFSETQ. This CDR3 comprises 13 residues. This CDR3 reads CASSLVGTGEAFF. The CDR3 DNA reads as TGCGCCAGCAGCTTGGTAGGGACAGGTGAAGCTTTCTTT.

V usage is TRBV4-2 and J usage is TRBJ1-2; D is unresolved. The CDR3 loop spans 15 amino acids. V dropped 1 base and J dropped 4 bases, with 13 bases sitting between them. Germline V gives CDR1 LGHNA, CDR2 YNFKEQ. The CDR3 loop is CASSQGGKPRYGYTF. The DNA of the CDR3 is TGTGCCAGCAGCCAAGGAGGGAAACCGCGCTATGGCTACACCTTC.

This clonotype turned up a few times. The genes are TRBV15 and TRBJ2-7; D might be TRBD1 or TRBD2, each matching 6 bases. V was cut by 5 bases and J by 0 bases, with 17 bases left in between. Germline lookup yields CDR1 LNHNV and CDR2 YYDKDF (reference sequence). CDR3 length equals 16 residues. CDR3 DNA: TGTGCCACCAGCCCTGGGGGGACAATGTCCTCCTACGAGCAGTACTTC. Amino acid sequence: CATSPGGTMSSYEQYF. Full variable domain (outside the CDR3, taken from reference TRBV15 and TRBJ2-7): DAMVIQNPRYQVTQFGKPVTLSCSQTLNHNVMYWYQQKSSQAPKLLFHYYDKDFNNEADTPDNFQSRRPNTSFCFLDIRSPGLGDTAMYLCATSPGGTMSSYEQYFGPGTRLTVT.

This clonotype has ten or more counts. The rearrangement uses TRBV6-2 or TRBV6-3 and TRBJ2-1, with 14 bases identical to TRBD2. The CDR3 runs to 20 residues. CDR1 is MNHEY and CDR2 is SVGEGT in the germline V gene. With V trimmed by 8 bases and J by 4 bases, 19 bases remained unmatched. In nucleotides, the CDR3 is TGTGCCAGCGCTCCTATCCCGGGACTAGCGGGAGAGGGGGGGTACAATGAGCAGTTCTTC. This gives the protein CASAPIPGLAGEGGYNEQFF.

This clonotype was counted a few times. The chain has TRBV12-3 or TRBV12-4 and TRBJ2-7; tentative D call: TRBD1 (6 bases). Trimming removed 6 bases from V and 0 bases from J, with 15 bases in between. This CDR3 comprises 15 residues. CDR3 amino acids: CASSLTGSSSYEQYF. Here the CDR3 DNA reads TGTGCCAGCAGCCTTACAGGGTCTAGCTCCTACGAGCAGTACTTC.

This clonotype has more than one count but fewer than ten. The V gene is TRBV15, the J gene TRBJ1-2; no clear D. The CDR3 extends over 11 amino acids. With 4 bases removed from V and 1 base from J, the gap between germline ends came to 1 base. Germline lookup yields CDR1 LNHNV and CDR2 YYDKDF (reference sequence). As DNA, the CDR3 is TGTGCCACCAGCAATAACTATGGCTACACCTTC. Amino acid sequence: CATSNNYGYTF.

The chain recombines TRBV5-5 with TRBJ2-2; possibly TRBD2 for D (6 bases). Germline values: CDR1 SGHKS, CDR2 YYEKEE (reference sequence). The ends were cut back, 2 bases at V and 6 bases at J, with 14 bases in the middle. The CDR3 length is 15 residues. The CDR3, as DNA: TGTGCCAGCAGCTTACGGGGGTATCTGGCCGGGGAGCTGTTTTTT. Its protein product is CASSLRGYLAGELFF.

The genes are TRBV28 and TRBJ2-1; D uncertain. Germline V gene lookup returns CDR1 MDHEN and CDR2 SYDVKM. CDR3 length: 11 amino acids. The V and J ends lost 5 bases and 7 bases respectively, with 6 bases between them. For the CDR3, the DNA is TGTGCCAGCAGTCAACCAAATGAGCAGTTCTTC. It specifies CASSQPNEQFF.

The chain has TRBV27 and TRBJ1-5; 8 bases are a match to TRBD1. The length of the CDR3 is 15 residues. V was pared by 6 bases and J by 4 bases, with 8 bases of the junction left unmatched. Germline values: CDR1 MNHEY, CDR2 SMNVEV (reference sequence). The CDR3 region has the DNA TGTGCCAGCAGCTACCAGGGACAGGAGAATCAGCCCCAGCATTTT. The encoded protein is CASSYQGQENQPQHF.